These 2 T cell receptor beta chains were all obtained from the same sample, sequenced in a study of cytomegalovirus exposure and HLA in healthy donors. The PCR had 60 Vbeta and 13 Jbeta primers. Sequenced by immunoSEQ multiplex PCR; TCRdb stores in-frame clones only, minus some. Here the sample spans approximately 100,000 clones, roughly 85% being singletons. The sample taken for sequencing was PBMCs. These receptors came from a man aged 55 to 70 in good health and CMV-seropositive.

This sequence joins TRBV9 and TRBJ1-6, with a weak D call TRBD1 (6 bases). This CDR3 spans 15 amino acids. Germline V gives CDR1 SGDLS, CDR2 YYNGEE. V was pared by 0 bases and J by 11 bases, with 15 bases between. The CDR3 nucleotides are TGTGCCAGCAGCGTAGGTCACAGGGAAGTGGCACCCCTCCACTTT. Protein product: CASSVGHREVAPLHF.

The V call is TRBV5-1, the J call TRBJ2-2; TRBD1 agrees at 10 bases. The CDR3 is 17 residues long. Germline V gene lookup returns CDR1 SGHRS and CDR2 YFSETQ. V gave up 2 bases and J gave up 7 bases; unmatched junction bases: 11. CDR3 coding DNA: TGCGCCAGCAGCTTCCCCCGGGACAGGGGTCATGTCGGGGAGCTGTTTTTT. This translates into CASSFPRDRGHVGELFF. The full variable domain, completed using reference TRBV5-1 and TRBJ2-2, is KAGVTQTPRYLIKTRGQQVTLSCSPISGHRSVSWYQQTPGQGLQFLFEYFSETQRNKGNFPGRFSGRQFSNSRSEMNVSTLELGDSALYLCASSFPRDRGHVGELFFGEGSRLTVL.